A single sample gave rise to the 19 T cell receptor beta chains below, sequenced in a study of blood T cell repertoires in COVID-19. Sequencing was performed with immunoSEQ multiplex PCR; in TCRdb, only in-frame clones are kept and a portion is missing. The repertoire holds some 280,000 clones, 75% to 90% seen once, with around 13% in the top ten. The sequenced sample consisted of peripheral blood. Receptor source: a woman aged 60-70 years with acute or convalescent COVID-19.

The chain combines TRBV6-6 with TRBJ2-4, with 10 bases aligning to TRBD2. The CDR3 is made up of 16 amino acids. V shed 4 bases, J shed 4 bases, and the junction held 7 bases outside the gene matches. Germline values: CDR1 MNHNY, CDR2 SVGAGI (reference sequence). CDR3 loop: CASSLLAGEEKNIQYF. The CDR3 DNA reads as TGTGCCAGCAGTTTGCTAGCGGGAGAGGAGAAAAACATTCAGTACTTC.

J is TRBJ2-2 and V is TRBV28; D not certain. Deletions cut 4 bases from V and 5 bases from J, with 5 bases between. The CDR3 length is 12 residues. Germline CDR1 is MDHEN and CDR2 is SYDVKM. CDR3 DNA: TGTGCCAGCAGTTCACAGACCGGGGAGCTGTTTTTT. The encoded protein is CASSSQTGELFF.

The chain couples TRBV24-1 to TRBJ1-2; no clear D. The CDR3 has 13 amino acids. Trimming took 4 bases from V and 8 from J, leaving 13 bases between them. Looked up from germline, CDR1 is KGHDR and CDR2 is SFDVKD. The chain's CDR3 is CATSDPPQEGYTF. Here the CDR3 DNA reads TGTGCCACCAGTGACCCCCCCCAGGAAGGCTACACCTTC.

V and J are TRBV7-2 and TRBJ2-5, with 7 bases aligning to TRBD2. The CDR3 has 15 residues. The germline CDR1 and CDR2 sequences are SGHTA and FQGNSA. The ends lost 5 bases at V and 3 bases at J; junction bases unmatched: 9. CDR3 protein: CASSTAGRGKETQYF. CDR3 nucleotides: TGTGCCAGCAGCACCGCTGGGCGGGGGAAAGAGACCCAGTACTTC. Full variable domain (remainder filled in from reference TRBV7-2 and TRBJ2-5): GAGVSQSPSNKVTEKGKDVELRCDPISGHTALYWYRQSLGQGLEFLIYFQGNSAPDKSGLPSDRFSAERTGGSVSTLTIQRTQQEDSAVYLCASSTAGRGKETQYFGPGTRLLVL.

The CDR3 loop reads CASSVGGWNYGYTF. The CDR3 DNA is TGTGCCAGCAGCGTAGGAGGGTGGAACTATGGCTACACCTTC. The V gene is TRBV9, the J gene TRBJ1-2; D not resolved. The CDR3 runs 14 residues. In germline, CDR1 is SGDLS, CDR2 YYNGEE. V lost 0 bases and J lost 2, with 8 bases in between.

The CDR3 DNA is TGTGCCAGTAAAGACAGGGGCTATGGCTACACCTTC. Translation: CASKDRGYGYTF. The V call is TRBV19, the J call TRBJ1-2; 8 bases are shared with TRBD1. The length of the CDR3 is 12 residues. The germline V gene has CDR1 LNHDA and CDR2 SQIVND (reference sequence). Trimming cost V 7 bases and J 4 bases; bases outside gene matches: 2.

V and J are TRBV12-3 or TRBV12-4 and TRBJ1-5; weak D call: TRBD1 (6 bases). The V end was cut by 6 bases, the J end by 4 bases, with 10 bases between. The CDR3 spans 13 residues. The CDR3 region has the DNA TGTGCCAGCAGAACAGGGAGAAATCAGCCCCAGCATTTT. It is translated as CASRTGRNQPQHF.

Points on this clone: This sample also contains other DNA sequences that code for the same CDR3. The chain is built from TRBV7-3 and TRBJ2-7, with TRBD1 matching over 9 bases. With 5 bases clipped from V and 3 bases from J, the junction kept 2 bases outside the gene matches. Germline CDR1 and CDR2: SGHTA and FQGTGA. The CDR3 runs to 13 residues. The CDR3: CASSPGQGYEQYF. CDR3 in DNA: TGTGCCAGCAGCCCGGGACAGGGCTACGAGCAGTACTTC.

The chain recombines TRBV29-1 with TRBJ2-1; 9 positions match TRBD1. The J segment lost 10 bases and the V segment lost 8 bases, leaving 9 bases of the junction unmatched. This CDR3 region has 12 residues. CDR1 and CDR2 from the germline V gene are SQVTM and ANQGSEA. In nucleotides, the CDR3 is TGCAGCATGCGGACAGGGGTAGGGGAGCAGTTCTTC. Protein: CSMRTGVGEQFF.

The chain is built from TRBV2 and TRBJ2-1; 7 nucleotides align to TRBD1. CDR3 length: 11 residues. Germline CDR1 reads SNHLY; CDR2 reads FYNNEI. V shed 8 bases, J shed 7 bases, and the junction held 2 bases outside the gene matches. The CDR3 here is CASLDRNEQFF. In DNA, the CDR3 is TGTGCCAGCCTGGACAGGAATGAGCAGTTCTTC.

The sample holds a few counts of this clone. The chain carries TRBV19 and TRBJ1-1; unclear D gene. The V end lost 6 bases, the J end lost 3 bases, and 17 bases lay between the germline ends. The germline V gene has CDR1 LNHDA and CDR2 SQIVND (reference sequence). CDR3 length: 15 residues. The CDR3 sequence: CASSHSGRVDTEAFF. The CDR3, as DNA: TGTGCCAGTAGCCACTCCGGGAGGGTGGACACTGAAGCTTTCTTT.

The chain links TRBV6-5 to TRBJ2-5; the D gene is possibly TRBD2 (6 bases). The CDR3 is 15 residues long. CDR1 is MNHEY, CDR2 SVGAGI, per germline. Trimming cost V 6 bases and J 0 bases, with 14 bases left between them. The CDR3 region is CASSLRGKYQETQYF. CDR3 DNA: TGTGCCAGCAGCCTTCGGGGGAAATACCAAGAGACCCAGTACTTC.

The genes are TRBV28 and TRBJ2-1, with TRBD2 identical over 9 bases. The ends lost 6 bases at V and 6 bases at J; junction bases unmatched: 9. Looked up from germline, CDR1 is MDHEN and CDR2 is SYDVKM. CDR3 size: 15 residues. CDR3 in amino acids: CASSLPGLALNEQFF. The CDR3, as DNA: TGTGCCAGCAGCCTACCGGGACTAGCACTCAATGAGCAGTTCTTC. Full variable domain (rest looked up from reference TRBV28 and TRBJ2-1): DVKVTQSSRYLVKRTGEKVFLECVQDMDHENMFWYRQDPGLGLRLIYFSYDVKMKEKGDIPEGYSVSREKKERFSLILESASTNQTSMYLCASSLPGLALNEQFFGPGTRLTVL.

The chain is built from TRBV10-3 and TRBJ1-3; 8 bases are shared with TRBD1. The CDR3 has 15 amino acids. Germline loops: CDR1 ENHRY, CDR2 SYGVKD. The V gene end was trimmed by 7 bases and the J gene end by 1 base; junction bases not matched to a gene: 6. This CDR3 is CAITDRDQSGNTIYF. CDR3 nucleotides: TGTGCCATCACGGACAGGGATCAGTCTGGAAACACCATATATTTT.

This sequence joins TRBV5-4 and TRBJ2-1; weak D call: TRBD2 (5 bases). CDR1 and CDR2 (germline): SGHNT, YYREEE (reference sequence). CDR3 length equals 13 residues. Trimming removed 1 base from V and 8 bases from J, with 10 bases in between. CDR3 in amino acids: CASSLPSSDEQFF. The CDR3 nucleotides are TGTGCCAGCAGCTTGCCTAGCAGCGATGAGCAGTTCTTC. The full variable domain, completed using reference TRBV5-4 and TRBJ2-1, is ETGVTQSPTHLIKTRGQQVTLRCSSQSGHNTVSWYQQALGQGPQFIFQYYREEENGRGNFPPRFSGLQFPNYSSELNVNALELDDSALYLCASSLPSSDEQFFGPGTRLTVL.

V gene TRBV19 combines with J gene TRBJ1-4, with D possibly matching TRBD1 (6 bases). Germline V lookup: CDR1 LNHDA, CDR2 SQIVND (reference sequence). This CDR3 is 13 amino acids long. Deletions cut 3 bases from V and 6 bases from J, with 8 bases between. The CDR3 sequence is CASSMTGDEKLFF. The CDR3 DNA reads TGTGCCAGTAGTATGACAGGAGATGAAAAACTGTTTTTT.

The chain couples TRBV9 to TRBJ2-2, with D maybe TRBD2 (6 bases). In germline, CDR1 is SGDLS, CDR2 YYNGEE. Trimming removed 1 base from V and 6 bases from J, with 13 bases in between. The CDR3 is 15 residues long. The CDR3 DNA reads as TGTGCCAGCAGCGTATTTAGCGGTACGGCCGGGGAGCTGTTTTTT. It specifies CASSVFSGTAGELFF. Full variable domain (remainder filled in from reference TRBV9 and TRBJ2-2): DSGVTQTPKHLITATGQRVTLRCSPRSGDLSVYWYQQSLDQGLQFLIQYYNGEERAKGNILERFSAQQFPDLHSELNLSSLELGDSALYFCASSVFSGTAGELFFGEGSRLTVL.

This clone has only one observation. The gene calls are TRBV7-9 and TRBJ2-7, with D perhaps matching TRBD1 (5 bases). CDR1 SEHNR and CDR2 FQNEAQ come from the germline V gene (reference sequence). The CDR3 is made up of 15 amino acids. Trimming removed 1 base from V and 0 bases from J, with 10 bases in between. CDR3 bases: TGTGCCAGCAGCTTAGTGGACACCTCCTCCTACGAGCAGTACTTC. It codes for CASSLVDTSSYEQYF.

The chain couples TRBV7-2 to TRBJ1-2; D not resolved. The V end was cut by 5 bases, the J end by 6 bases, with 16 bases between. Germline V lookup: CDR1 SGHTA, CDR2 FQGNSA. The CDR3 totals 14 residues. The CDR3, as DNA: TGTGCCAGCAGCCCGCCGTTGGGGAGGGATGGCTACACCTTC. It codes for CASSPPLGRDGYTF.